The 4 T cell receptor delta chains below come from one sample, sequenced in a study of Vδ1+ human thymocytes. Study findings and constraints: Thymic TRG and TRD repertoires appeared highly polyclonal.

The template was reverse-transcribed extracted RNA. CDR3 amplicons came from multiplex PCR with pooled V-gene forward and constant-region reverse primers. TCRdb reanalysed the multiplex PCR reads with CATT. This table has 45,000 to 60,000 delta-chain clones, more than 15% appearing once. Antigen specificity for these receptors is unknown. The source material was Vdelta1+ gamma-delta thymocytes from the thymus. The subset was: FACS-sorted CD3+ TCRalphabeta- TCRVdelta1+ TCRVdelta2- thymocytes. These receptors were collected from a boy younger than two who had congenital heart surgery.

The V call is TRDV1, the J call TRDJ1, with D tentatively TRDD3 (9 bases). The CDR3 sequence is 19 residues long. From germline, CDR1 is TSWWSYY and CDR2 QGS. Trimming stripped 5 bases from V and 3 bases from J, with 28 bases between. Written as DNA, the CDR3 is TGTGCTCTTGGGCTACCCGATCTTCCTACGGGGATACGGGCCGATAAACTCATCTTT. The encoded protein is CALGLPDLPTGIRADKLIF.

The chain links TRDV1 to TRDJ1; D is undetermined. There are 16 residues in the CDR3. V was shortened by 2 bases and J by 4 bases, with 17 bases between the two germline ends. Germline V CDR1 and CDR2: TSWWSYY, QGS. CDR3 bases: TGTGCTCTTGGGGAAGAGTCCCGGGACCCTTACGATAAACTCATCTTT. Amino acid sequence: CALGEESRDPYDKLIF.

The V call is TRDV1, the J call TRDJ1, with 13 bases that match TRDD3. CDR3 length equals 21 residues. V lost 5 bases and J lost 0; bases outside the gene matches: 18. Germline V gene data show CDR1 as TSWWSYY and CDR2 as QGS. CDR3: CALGQAFPVLGDTDYTDKLIF. CDR3 bases: TGTGCTCTTGGGCAGGCCTTCCCAGTACTGGGGGATACGGATTACACCGATAAACTCATCTTT.

The gene calls are TRDV1 and TRDJ1; 11 nucleotides match TRDD3. Trimming at V came to 5 bases and at J to 0 bases, leaving 23 bases not matched to a gene. Germline V gene data show CDR1 as TSWWSYY and CDR2 as QGS. The CDR3 runs 22 residues. The CDR3 is CALGTHYAPFGGYARYTDKLIF. For the CDR3, the DNA is TGTGCTCTTGGGACCCACTATGCTCCATTTGGGGGATACGCGAGGTACACCGATAAACTCATCTTT.